The 19 T cell receptor beta chains reported below all come from one sample, sequenced in a study of human T cells and chemical hapten exposure. Time point meaning: patch test 3, about 24 weeks after DPC sensitization. Treatment defined: therapeutic diphenylcyclopropenone sensitization with weekly scalp DPC. TCRdb re-derived calls from the RACE reads in MiXCR, one entry per CDR3 protein. The table shows over 55,000 distinct CDR3 sequences, with 11% occurring only once. Sample: whole blood, taken in connection with sensitization to the hapten diphenylcyclopropenone (DPC). Receptors originate from a woman in her forties or fifties with alopecia areata. Some clones in this sample may be carry-over from other donors' samples.

The J gene is TRBJ2-3, the V gene TRBV5-5; unclear D gene. Trimming took 2 bases from V and 0 from J, leaving 16 bases between them. The germline CDR1 and CDR2 sequences are SGHKS and YYEKEE (reference sequence). CDR3 length: 17 residues. CDR3 DNA: TGTGCCAGCAGCTTCTACCCGGACCTAACTAGCACAGATACGCAGTATTTT. Encoded protein: CASSFYPDLTSTDTQYF.

This clonotype was picked up many times. The rearrangement joins TRBV20-1 to TRBJ2-7; D is perhaps TRBD2 (6 bases). Germline-derived CDR1 and CDR2 are DFQATT and SNEGSKA (reference sequence). V lost 0 bases to trimming and J lost 6 bases, with 12 bases between them. The CDR3 contains 13 residues. The CDR3 loop reads CSARDEAGREQYF. In DNA form, the CDR3 reads TGCAGTGCTAGAGATGAGGCGGGGCGCGAGCAGTACTTC.

This rearrangement joins TRBV2 to TRBJ2-2; the match to TRBD1 covers 7 bases. V trimming: 2 bases; J trimming: 6 bases; junction bases outside the gene matches: 9. Germline CDR1 reads SNHLY; CDR2 reads FYNNEI. The CDR3 runs 16 residues. In DNA, the CDR3 is TGTGCCAGCAGTGAAAGTGTGACAGGGAGCGCCGGGGAGCTGTTTTTT. The encoded protein is CASSESVTGSAGELFF.

This clonotype was observed at least ten times. J is TRBJ2-1 and V is TRBV6-5; no reliable D call. Per germline, CDR1 MNHEY and CDR2 SVGAGI. V lost 0 bases, J lost 5 bases, and 8 bases lay in between. The CDR3 contains 14 residues. Written as DNA, the CDR3 is TGTGCCAGCAGTTACTCGGCCCGAAACAATGAGCAGTTCTTC. Translating gives CASSYSARNNEQFF.

This clonotype has only a few counts. This chain links TRBV28 with TRBJ1-1; a possible D gene is TRBD1 (6 bases). With 0 bases removed from V and 8 bases from J, the gap between germline ends came to 10 bases. Germline V lookup: CDR1 MDHEN, CDR2 SYDVKM. CDR3 length equals 13 residues. For the CDR3, the DNA is TGTGCCAGCAGTTTATGGGGACAAAAAGAAGCTTTCTTT. It is translated as CASSLWGQKEAFF.

The V call is TRBV7-6, the J call TRBJ2-3, with 14 bases matching TRBD2. V trimming: 5 bases; J trimming: 2 bases; junction bases outside the gene matches: 18. This CDR3 comprises 21 residues. Per the germline V gene, CDR1 is SGHVS and CDR2 is FNYEAQ. The CDR3 DNA is TGTGCCAGCAGCCGTTACCTCACCCCCGGGACTAGCGGGAGAATCACAGATACGCAGTATTTT. Protein product: CASSRYLTPGTSGRITDTQYF.

This clonotype was recorded at least ten times. The chain couples TRBV2 to TRBJ2-1; D is ambiguous. Germline V lookup: CDR1 SNHLY, CDR2 FYNNEI. The CDR3 spans 12 residues. Trimming shortened V by 4 bases and J by 10 bases, and 11 bases separated the two germline ends. The CDR3: CASSGIRREQFF. DNA for the CDR3: TGTGCCAGCAGTGGGATTAGGCGGGAGCAGTTCTTC.

In its sample, this clonotype was seen many times. The CDR3 loop is CASRSTGLNIQYF. For the CDR3, the DNA is TGCGCCAGCAGATCGACAGGGTTAAACATTCAGTACTTC. The V gene is TRBV5-1, the J gene TRBJ2-4; the match to TRBD1 covers 7 bases. CDR1 and CDR2 from the germline V gene are SGHRS and YFSETQ. The CDR3 is 13 residues long. V gave up 5 bases and J gave up 6 bases; unmatched junction bases: 5.

This clonotype was counted between two and nine times. The chain employs TRBV25-1 and TRBJ2-1; possible D gene TRBD2, 5 bases. V was trimmed by 6 bases and J by 0 bases, leaving 6 bases between them. The CDR3 totals 13 residues. In germline, CDR1 is MGHDK, CDR2 SYGVNS. CDR3 loop: CASRTNSYNEQFF. The CDR3 bases are TGTGCCAGCAGGACTAACTCCTACAATGAGCAGTTCTTC.

This clonotype was seen many times. V gene TRBV21-1 combines with J gene TRBJ2-5; the table gives TRBD1 as D, unverified against the DNA. TRBV21-1 is described as a pseudogene. This CDR3 contains 15 residues. CDR3 region: CASSKVPGQQETQYF. For the CDR3, the DNA is TGTGCCAGCAGCAAAGTCCCGGGACAGCAAGAGACCCAGTACTTC.

V usage is TRBV4-1 and J usage is TRBJ1-5, with no clear D. Germline V gives CDR1 MGHRA, CDR2 YSYEKL. V was clipped by 0 bases and J by 9 bases, with 9 bases between them. The CDR3 sequence is 13 residues long. CDR3 sequence: CASSQEGGRPQHF. The CDR3 coding sequence is TGCGCCAGCAGCCAAGAAGGAGGACGGCCCCAGCATTTT.

The V call is TRBV20-1, the J call TRBJ1-5, with 7 bases fitting TRBD1. The trim removed 5 bases at V and 2 bases at J, leaving 12 bases unmatched. Germline CDR1 reads DFQATT; CDR2 reads SNEGSKA (reference sequence). The CDR3 totals 16 residues. The DNA of the CDR3 is TGCAGTGCTCGGGACCTATCCACAGGGGGCAATCAGCCCCAGCATTTT. It encodes CSARDLSTGGNQPQHF.

In this sample, this clonotype turned up many times. The chain joins TRBV10-2 to TRBJ1-4; 9 bases agree with TRBD1. The germline gives CDR1 WSHSY, CDR2 SAAADI. The CDR3 runs to 15 residues. V was pared by 3 bases and J by 6 bases, with 5 bases of the junction left unmatched. CDR3 protein: CASSDPGQGHEKLFF. The CDR3 nucleotides are TGCGCCAGCAGTGATCCCGGACAGGGGCATGAAAAACTGTTTTTT.

The sample holds many counts of this clonotype. The V call is TRBV5-1, the J call TRBJ1-1; perhaps TRBD1 as D (5 bases). Germline CDR1 is SGHRS and CDR2 is YFSETQ. Deletions cut 3 bases from V and 1 base from J, with 13 bases between. The CDR3 covers 15 residues. The CDR3 sequence: CASSSKTEQNTEAFF. The CDR3, as DNA: TGCGCCAGCAGCTCCAAGACAGAGCAGAACACTGAAGCTTTCTTT.

This clonotype was seen ten or more times. The chain links TRBV12-3 or TRBV12-4 to TRBJ2-3, with unresolved D. CDR3 length: 14 residues. Trimming shortened V by 4 bases and J by 0 bases, and 8 bases separated the two germline ends. CDR3 sequence (DNA): TGTGCCAGCAGTTCCGTTCTGAGCACAGATACGCAGTATTTT. It is translated as CASSSVLSTDTQYF.

The rearrangement joins TRBV28 to TRBJ1-6, with D unresolved. Trimming pared 3 bases from V and 10 bases from J, leaving 13 bases between. This CDR3 spans 14 amino acids. The germline CDR1 and CDR2 sequences are MDHEN and SYDVKM. The DNA for the CDR3 is TGTGCCAGCAGTTTGTTGGGGTTTGGCTCACCCCTCCACTTT. Amino acids: CASSLLGFGSPLHF.

This clonotype was detected many times. The chain combines TRBV4-3 with TRBJ1-1, with D hard to call. Trimming took off 0 bases at V and 1 base at J, with 3 bases between the two ends. Germline V gene sequence: CDR1 LGHNA, CDR2 YSLEER. The CDR3 has 13 residues. CDR3 region: CASSQDRNTEAFF. The CDR3 coding sequence is TGCGCCAGCAGCCAAGACAGGAACACTGAAGCTTTCTTT.

At least ten counts were recorded for this clonotype. The genes are TRBV29-1 and TRBJ1-2; D is perhaps TRBD1 (6 bases). With 4 bases removed from V and 0 bases from J, the gap between germline ends came to 15 bases. Germline V gene data show CDR1 as SQVTM and CDR2 as ANQGSEA. The CDR3 loop spans 15 amino acids. This CDR3 reads CSVVGGAATNYGYTF. CDR3 sequence (DNA): TGCAGCGTTGTAGGGGGGGCGGCCACTAACTATGGCTACACCTTC.

This clonotype was counted between two and nine times. The chain is built from TRBV20-1 and TRBJ1-4, with D uncertain. The CDR3 runs to 13 residues. Germline CDR1 DFQATT, CDR2 SNEGSKA (reference sequence). The V and J ends lost 0 bases and 8 bases respectively, with 10 bases between them. For the CDR3, the DNA is TGCAGTGCTAGAGAGGGAGGGCGCGAAAAACTGTTTTTT. This encodes CSAREGGREKLFF.